Reported below is one T cell receptor (beta chain). Its antigen is as yet unknown. These data originate in a study of radiation and T cells in renal cell carcinoma. Study conclusions and caveats: Pretreatment tumor biopsies were lacking, so baseline clonotypes are unknown.

Data came from immunoSEQ multiplex PCR; TCRdb stores just in-frame clones and leaves some out. The sample comprises more than 75,000 clones, 70% to 85% of which are singletons, and 5% to 8% rests with the top ten. This CDR3 region has 14 residues. V lost 0 bases, J lost 9 bases, and 9 bases stayed unmatched. Germline assignment: CDR1 SQVTM and CDR2 ANQGSEA. Specified time point: baseline pretreatment blood. As for treatment: 15 Gy SBRT to primary tumor, nephrectomy 4 weeks later. The sample consisted of blood, taken from a patient whose treatment included radiotherapy and nephrectomy. The receptor was derived from a man aged 55 to 70 with renal cell carcinoma. V is TRBV29-1 and J is TRBJ2-5, with TRBD2 matching over 8 bases. CDR3 region: CSVEEQAGESPQYF. Written as DNA, the CDR3 is TGCAGCGTTGAAGAACAAGCGGGAGAGAGTCCCCAGTACTTC.